The clone carrying this TCR beta chain has at least ten counts. The antigen remains unidentified. The authors ran a second PCR of 7 to 11 cycles using a sample-barcoded 5' primer and a J-beta primer mix. TCRdb reprocessed the 5' RACE reads via MiXCR and lists one record per CDR3 protein. Here the sample spans about 780,000 distinct CDR3 sequences, 35% to 60% being singletons. The study recruited healthy Caucasian donors from Russia who were aged about 6 to 95. Total RNA was isolated from each sample in quantities of at least 6 micrograms. This entry comes from a study of blood T cells in healthy people across ages. Regarding the study as a whole: Compared with aged donors, long-lived donors showed fewer expanded clones, suggesting selection.

Trimming removed 0 bases from V and 9 bases from J, with 14 bases in between. The CDR3 length is 15 residues. The V gene's germline CDR1 is LGHNA and CDR2 YSLEER. V and J are TRBV4-3 and TRBJ1-4; no clear D. The receptor was derived from an older man in good health. The sample taken for sequencing was blood. CDR3: CASSQENGSGQKLFF. CDR3 nucleotide sequence: TGCGCCAGCAGCCAAGAGAACGGCAGTGGGCAAAAACTGTTTTTT.